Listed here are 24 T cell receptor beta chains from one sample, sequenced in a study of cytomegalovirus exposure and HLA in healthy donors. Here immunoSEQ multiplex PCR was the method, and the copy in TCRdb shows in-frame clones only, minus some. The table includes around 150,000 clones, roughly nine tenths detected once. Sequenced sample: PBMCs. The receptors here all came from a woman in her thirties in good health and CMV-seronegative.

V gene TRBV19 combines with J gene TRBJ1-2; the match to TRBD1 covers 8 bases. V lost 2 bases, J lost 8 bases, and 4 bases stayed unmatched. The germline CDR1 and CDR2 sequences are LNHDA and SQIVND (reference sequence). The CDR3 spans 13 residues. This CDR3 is CASSILTGEGYTF. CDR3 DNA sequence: TGTGCCAGTAGTATATTGACAGGGGAAGGCTACACCTTC.

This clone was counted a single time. CDR3 nucleotides: TGTGCCAGCAGCTCTGGAGGTTATGGAAACACCATATATTTT. This translates into CASSSGGYGNTIYF. The chain employs TRBV5-6 and TRBJ1-3; D is unresolved. Germline V gene lookup returns CDR1 SGHDT and CDR2 YYEEEE. The CDR3 is 14 residues long. V was trimmed by 3 bases and J by 3 bases, leaving 10 bases between them. Filled out from reference TRBV5-6 and TRBJ1-3, the complete variable domain reads DAGVTQSPTHLIKTRGQQVTLRCSPKSGHDTVSWYQQALGQGPQFIFQYYEEEERQRGNFPDRFSGHQFPNYSSELNVNALLLGDSALYLCASSSGGYGNTIYFGEGSWLTVV.

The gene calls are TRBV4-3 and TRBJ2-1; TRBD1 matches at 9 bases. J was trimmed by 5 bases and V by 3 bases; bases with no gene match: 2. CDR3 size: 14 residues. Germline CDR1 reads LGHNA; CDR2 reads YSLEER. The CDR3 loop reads CASSQDRGHNEQFF. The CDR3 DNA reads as TGCGCCAGCAGCCAGGACAGGGGACACAATGAGCAGTTCTTC.

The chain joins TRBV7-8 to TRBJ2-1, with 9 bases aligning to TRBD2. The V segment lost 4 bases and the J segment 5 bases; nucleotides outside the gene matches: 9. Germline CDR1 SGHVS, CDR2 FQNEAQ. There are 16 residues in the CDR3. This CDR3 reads CASSSRREGGDNEQFF. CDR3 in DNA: TGTGCCAGCAGCTCGAGGCGGGAGGGCGGCGACAATGAGCAGTTCTTC.

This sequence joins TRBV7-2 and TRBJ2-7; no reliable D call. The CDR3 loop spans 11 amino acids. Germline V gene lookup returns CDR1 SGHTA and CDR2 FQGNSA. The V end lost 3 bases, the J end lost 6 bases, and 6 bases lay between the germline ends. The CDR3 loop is CASSFVGEQYF. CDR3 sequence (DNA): TGTGCCAGCAGCTTCGTAGGCGAGCAGTACTTC.

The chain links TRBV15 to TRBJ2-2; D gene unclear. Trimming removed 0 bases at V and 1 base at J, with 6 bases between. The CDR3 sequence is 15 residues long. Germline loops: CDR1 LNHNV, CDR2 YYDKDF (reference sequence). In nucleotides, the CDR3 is TGTGCCACCAGCAGAGATCTATGGAACACCGGGGAGCTGTTTTTT. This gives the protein CATSRDLWNTGELFF.

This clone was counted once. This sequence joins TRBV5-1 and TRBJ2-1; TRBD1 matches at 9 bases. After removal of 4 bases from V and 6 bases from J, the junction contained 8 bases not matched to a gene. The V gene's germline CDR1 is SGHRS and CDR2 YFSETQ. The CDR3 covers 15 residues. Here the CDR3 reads CASSQGQGRPNEQFF. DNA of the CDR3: TGCGCCAGCAGCCAAGGACAGGGGAGACCCAATGAGCAGTTCTTC.

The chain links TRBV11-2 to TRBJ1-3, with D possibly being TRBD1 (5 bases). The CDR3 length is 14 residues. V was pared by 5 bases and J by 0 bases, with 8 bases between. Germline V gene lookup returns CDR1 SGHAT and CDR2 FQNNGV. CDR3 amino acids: CASSVQGSGNTIYF. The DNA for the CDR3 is TGTGCCAGCAGCGTCCAGGGCTCTGGAAACACCATATATTTT.

CDR3 sequence: CASSFGTKEGYTF. Here the CDR3 DNA reads TGTGCCAGCAGCTTTGGGACAAAAGAGGGCTACACCTTC. The chain carries TRBV27 and TRBJ1-2, with D perhaps TRBD1 (6 bases). Germline V lookup: CDR1 MNHEY, CDR2 SMNVEV (reference sequence). This CDR3 spans 13 amino acids. Trimming left V 6 bases short and J 8 bases short, with 16 bases between.

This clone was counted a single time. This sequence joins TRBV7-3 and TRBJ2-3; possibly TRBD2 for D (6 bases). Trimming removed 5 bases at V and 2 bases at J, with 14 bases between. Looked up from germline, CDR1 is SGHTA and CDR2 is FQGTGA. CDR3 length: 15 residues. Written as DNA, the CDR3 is TGTGCCAGCAGCCCAACGACTAGGCCCACAGATACGCAGTATTTT. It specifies CASSPTTRPTDTQYF.

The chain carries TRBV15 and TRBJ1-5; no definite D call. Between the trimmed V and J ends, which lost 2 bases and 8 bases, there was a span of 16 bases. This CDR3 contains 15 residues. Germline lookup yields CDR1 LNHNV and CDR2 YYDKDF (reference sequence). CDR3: CATSRTPEVGEPQHF. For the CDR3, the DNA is TGTGCCACCAGCAGAACCCCGGAGGTTGGGGAGCCCCAGCATTTT.

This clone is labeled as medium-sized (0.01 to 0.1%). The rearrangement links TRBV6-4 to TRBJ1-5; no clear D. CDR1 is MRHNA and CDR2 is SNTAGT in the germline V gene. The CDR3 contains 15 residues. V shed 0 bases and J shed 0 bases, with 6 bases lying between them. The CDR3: CASSDSAGSNQPQHF. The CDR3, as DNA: TGTGCCAGCAGTGACTCGGCAGGTAGCAATCAGCCCCAGCATTTT.

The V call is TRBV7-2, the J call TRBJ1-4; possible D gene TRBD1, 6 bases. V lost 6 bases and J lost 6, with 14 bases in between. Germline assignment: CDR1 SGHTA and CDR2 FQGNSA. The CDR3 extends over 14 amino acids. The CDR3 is CASRRDRTDEKLFF. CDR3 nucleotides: TGTGCCAGCAGACGCGACAGGACGGATGAAAAACTGTTTTTT. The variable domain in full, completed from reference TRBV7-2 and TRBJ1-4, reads GAGVSQSPSNKVTEKGKDVELRCDPISGHTALYWYRQSLGQGLEFLIYFQGNSAPDKSGLPSDRFSAERTGGSVSTLTIQRTQQEDSAVYLCASRRDRTDEKLFFGSGTQLSVL.

The CDR3 bases are TGTGCCAGCAGCTTAAACCAAGAGACCCAGTACTTC. This codes for CASSLNQETQYF. V usage is TRBV7-2 and J usage is TRBJ2-5; D gene unclear. The ends were cut back, 2 bases at V and 0 bases at J, with 1 base in the middle. The germline CDR1 and CDR2 sequences are SGHTA and FQGNSA. CDR3 length: 12 amino acids.

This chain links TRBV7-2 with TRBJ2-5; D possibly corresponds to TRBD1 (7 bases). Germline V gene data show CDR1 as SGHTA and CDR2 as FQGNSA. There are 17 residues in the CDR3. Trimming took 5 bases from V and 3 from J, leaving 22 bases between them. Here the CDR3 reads CASSPEPPTGRKETQYF. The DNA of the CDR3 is TGTGCCAGCAGCCCTGAACCCCCGACAGGGAGGAAAGAGACCCAGTACTTC. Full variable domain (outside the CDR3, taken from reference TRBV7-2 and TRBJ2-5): GAGVSQSPSNKVTEKGKDVELRCDPISGHTALYWYRQSLGQGLEFLIYFQGNSAPDKSGLPSDRFSAERTGGSVSTLTIQRTQQEDSAVYLCASSPEPPTGRKETQYFGPGTRLLVL.

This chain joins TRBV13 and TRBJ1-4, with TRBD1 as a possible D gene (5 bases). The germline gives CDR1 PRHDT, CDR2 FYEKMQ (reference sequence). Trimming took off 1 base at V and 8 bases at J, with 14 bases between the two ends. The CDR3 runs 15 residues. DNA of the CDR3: TGTGCCAGCAGCTTAGTTTGGGGCCCCTCGGAAAAACTGTTTTTT. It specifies CASSLVWGPSEKLFF.

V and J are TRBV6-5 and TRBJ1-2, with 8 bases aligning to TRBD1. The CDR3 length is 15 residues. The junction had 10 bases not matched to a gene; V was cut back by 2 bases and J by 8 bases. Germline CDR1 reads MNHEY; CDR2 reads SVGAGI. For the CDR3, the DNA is TGTGCCAGCAGTTACCCCTTCGGACAGGGCTGGGGCTACACCTTC. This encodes CASSYPFGQGWGYTF.

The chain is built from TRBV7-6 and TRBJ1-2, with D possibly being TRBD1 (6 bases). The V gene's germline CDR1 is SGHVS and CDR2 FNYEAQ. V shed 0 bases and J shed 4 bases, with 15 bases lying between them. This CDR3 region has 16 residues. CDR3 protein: CASSLAPSGGAYGYTF. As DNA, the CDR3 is TGTGCCAGCAGCTTAGCGCCTTCCGGGGGGGCCTATGGCTACACCTTC.

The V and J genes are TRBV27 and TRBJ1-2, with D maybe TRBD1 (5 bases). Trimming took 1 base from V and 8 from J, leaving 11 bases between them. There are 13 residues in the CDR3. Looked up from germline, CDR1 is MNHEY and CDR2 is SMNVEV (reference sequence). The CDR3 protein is CASSLLWGDGYTF. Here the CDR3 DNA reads TGTGCCAGCAGTTTATTATGGGGGGACGGCTACACCTTC.

The CDR3 DNA sequence: TGTGCCAGCAGCGTAGGTGAGGGGGTACTCCCCTATGGCTACACCTTC. Translation: CASSVGEGVLPYGYTF. J is TRBJ1-2 and V is TRBV9, with D tentatively TRBD1 (6 bases). The germline V and J ends were trimmed by 0 bases and 4 bases, with 16 bases remaining between them. The length of the CDR3 is 16 residues. In germline, CDR1 is SGDLS, CDR2 YYNGEE.

The CDR3 sequence: CASLTWNTEAFF. DNA for the CDR3: TGTGCCAGCCTTACTTGGAACACTGAAGCTTTCTTT. This chain connects TRBV11-2 to TRBJ1-1; no reliable D call. Trimming took 8 bases from V and 1 from J, leaving 8 bases between them. This CDR3 comprises 12 residues. CDR1 and CDR2 from the germline V gene are SGHAT and FQNNGV.

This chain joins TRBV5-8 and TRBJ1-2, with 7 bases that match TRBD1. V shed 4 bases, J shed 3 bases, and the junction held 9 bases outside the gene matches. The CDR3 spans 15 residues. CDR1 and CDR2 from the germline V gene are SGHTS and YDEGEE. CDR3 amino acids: CASSPSRQGDYGYTF. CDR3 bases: TGTGCCAGCAGCCCCAGCCGACAGGGCGACTATGGCTACACCTTC.

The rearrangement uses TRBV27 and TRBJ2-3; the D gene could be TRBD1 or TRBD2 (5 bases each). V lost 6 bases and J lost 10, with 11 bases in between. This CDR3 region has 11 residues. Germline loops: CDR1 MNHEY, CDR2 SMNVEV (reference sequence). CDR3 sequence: CASSSGTAQYF. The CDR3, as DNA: TGTGCCAGCAGCTCCGGGACGGCGCAGTATTTT.

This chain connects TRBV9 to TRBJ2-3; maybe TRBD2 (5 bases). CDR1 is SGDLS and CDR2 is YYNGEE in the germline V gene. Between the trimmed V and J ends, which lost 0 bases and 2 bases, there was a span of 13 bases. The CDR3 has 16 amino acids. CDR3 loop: CASSVVETTDTDTQYF. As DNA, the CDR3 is TGTGCCAGCAGCGTAGTGGAGACTACTGACACAGATACGCAGTATTTT.